A single sample gave rise to the 5 T cell receptor beta chains below, sequenced in a study of post-analysis software for immune sequencing data. Notes on the study in general: In patients, TRBV5-6, TRBV5-1 and TRBV20-1 belonged to five or six TRBV segments found more frequently than in controls.

These receptors have no identified antigens. Libraries were made from TCR beta cDNA, and they carried unique molecular identifiers. TCRdb analysed the PCR reads with MiXCR anew, one entry per CDR3 protein. The sample shows roughly 870,000 distinct CDR3 sequences, 53% of them seen only once. Sequenced material: blood. The origin of the receptors is a girl aged 5-17 years with multiple sclerosis.

The chain joins TRBV15 to TRBJ1-1, with D uncertain. The CDR3 length is 13 residues. CDR1 LNHNV and CDR2 YYDKDF come from the germline V gene (reference sequence). The V gene lost 5 bases and the J gene lost 0 bases, with 7 bases spanning the gap. DNA for the CDR3: TGTGCCACCAGCGTCCTCTTGAACACTGAAGCTTTCTTT. Translation gives CATSVLLNTEAFF.

The V and J genes are TRBV20-1 and TRBJ2-7, with 9 bases lining up with TRBD1. V shed 7 bases and J 5 bases; nucleotides not matched to a gene: 9. Germline CDR1 reads DFQATT; CDR2 reads SNEGSKA (reference sequence). The CDR3 has 13 amino acids. The CDR3 DNA is TGCAGTGTTAAAGCCCGGACAGGGGACGAGCAGTACTTC. Its protein product is CSVKARTGDEQYF.

The V call is TRBV30, the J call TRBJ2-5; D unresolved. Germline V gives CDR1 GTSNPN, CDR2 SVGIG (reference sequence). This CDR3 contains 10 residues. V lost 8 bases to trimming and J lost 5 bases, with 9 bases between them. The CDR3 here is CALSGETQYF. The CDR3 DNA sequence: TGTGCCCTGAGTGGCGAGACCCAGTACTTC. Full variable domain (rest looked up from reference TRBV30 and TRBJ2-5): SQTIHQWPATLVQPVGSPLSLECTVEGTSNPNLYWYRQAAGRGLQLLFYSVGIGQISSEVPQNLSASRPQDRQFILSSKKLLLSDSGFYLCALSGETQYFGPGTRLLVL.

The J gene is TRBJ2-7, the V gene TRBV7-8; possibly TRBD2 for D (6 bases). Per the germline V gene, CDR1 is SGHVS and CDR2 is FQNEAQ. The CDR3 has 16 amino acids. V lost 1 base and J 1 base, leaving 14 bases between the germline ends. This chain's CDR3 is CASSLVAGPRSYEQYF. Here the CDR3 DNA reads TGTGCCAGCAGCTTAGTTGCGGGGCCCAGGTCCTACGAGCAGTACTTC.

A remark on this clonotype: Germline is not matched at one junction end, which may reflect a read error. The rearrangement uses TRBV11-2 and TRBJ2-7, with D perhaps TRBD1 (7 bases). This CDR3 has 15 amino acids. In germline, CDR1 is SGHAT, CDR2 FQNNGV. CDR3 DNA sequence: TGTGTCAGCAGCCTAGGAGCCAGGGGGGCGGACGAGCAGTACTTC. This sequence encodes CVSSLGARGADEQYF.